This T cell receptor (beta chain) was identified in a study of T cell changes during pregnancy in multiple sclerosis. Clones were read by immunoSEQ multiplex PCR, and TCRdb kept only the in-frame ones, dropping some. This table has roughly 120,000 clones, approximately 93% appearing once. This clone was seen a single time. V shed 6 bases and J shed 1 base, with 7 bases lying between them. The germline CDR1 and CDR2 sequences are MNHEY and SVGAGI. This CDR3 comprises 13 residues. The rearrangement uses TRBV6-5 and TRBJ1-3; D may be TRBD1 (5 bases). This receptor was obtained from a female donor with multiple sclerosis, enrolled in a pregnancy study. The sample in question was peripheral blood, obtained before pregnancy. CDR3 region: CASRRGSGNTIYF. CDR3 sequence (DNA): TGTGCCAGCAGAAGGGGTTCTGGAAACACCATATATTTT.